This T cell receptor (beta chain) was identified in a study of blood T cells in healthy people across ages. In this sample, this clonotype turned up once. Next came a second PCR, run for about 7 to 11 cycles, which used a sample-barcoded 5' primer along with a J-beta primer mix. TCRdb ran MiXCR on the 5' RACE reads and lists one entry per CDR3 protein. The table lists hundreds of thousands of distinct CDR3 sequences, around 45% of them singletons. V lost 6 bases, J lost 3 bases, and 12 bases lay in between. Germline lookup yields CDR1 MNHEY and CDR2 SMNVEV (reference sequence). The CDR3 extends over 15 amino acids.

The sequence was obtained from a woman aged 60-70 years in good health. The sequenced material came from blood. The chain links TRBV27 to TRBJ2-6; D may correspond to TRBD1 or TRBD2 (5 bases each). CDR3 protein: CASRGDGVGANVLTF. DNA for the CDR3: TGTGCCAGCAGGGGGGACGGAGTTGGGGCCAACGTCCTGACTTTC.